This TCR beta chain appears in the sequencing data of a study of cytomegalovirus exposure and HLA in healthy donors. Overall study results and limits: A later analysis linked a missense variant in DCLRE1C to the trimming of TCR beta V and J genes.

Likely unrecorded immune exposures existed in these nominally healthy donors. V was trimmed by 4 bases and J by 6 bases, leaving 17 bases between them. The length of the CDR3 is 15 residues. CDR1 and CDR2 (germline): SGHTA, FQGTGA. Regarding this clone: Its antigen is not known.

This PCR relied on a set of 60 Vbeta primers and 13 Jbeta primers. The protocol was immunoSEQ multiplex PCR, while the TCRdb copy is restricted to in-frame clones and leaves out a portion. The sample has around 300,000 clones, 84% seen once. This sequence was found in a woman in her forties in good health and CMV-seropositive. The sample taken for sequencing was PBMCs. The gene calls are TRBV7-3 and TRBJ2-3; tentative D call: TRBD2 (7 bases). DNA for the CDR3: TGTGCCAGCAGCTCCCGAGGGGGGGGGATTGATACGCAGTATTTT. This gives the protein CASSSRGGGIDTQYF.